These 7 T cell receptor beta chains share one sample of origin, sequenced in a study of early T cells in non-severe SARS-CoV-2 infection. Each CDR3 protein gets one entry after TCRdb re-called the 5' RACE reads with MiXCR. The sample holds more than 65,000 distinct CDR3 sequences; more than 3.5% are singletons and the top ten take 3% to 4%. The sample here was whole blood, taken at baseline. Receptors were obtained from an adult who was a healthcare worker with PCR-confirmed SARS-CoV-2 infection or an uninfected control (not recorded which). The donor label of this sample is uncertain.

The CDR3 region is CASSPGGLDTEAFF. The CDR3 nucleotides are TGTGCCAGCTCACCAGGGGGATTGGACACTGAAGCTTTCTTT. J is TRBJ1-1 and V is TRBV18; weak D call: TRBD1 (5 bases). The V gene lost 2 bases and the J gene lost 3 bases, with 10 bases spanning the gap. The germline V gene encodes CDR1 KGHSH and CDR2 LQKENI. The length of the CDR3 is 14 residues.

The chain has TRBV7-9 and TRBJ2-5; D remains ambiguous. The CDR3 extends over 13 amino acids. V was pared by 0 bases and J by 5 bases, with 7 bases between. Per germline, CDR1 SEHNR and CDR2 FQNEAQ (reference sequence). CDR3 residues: CASSLAAAETQYF. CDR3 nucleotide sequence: TGTGCCAGCAGCTTAGCCGCGGCGGAGACCCAGTACTTC.

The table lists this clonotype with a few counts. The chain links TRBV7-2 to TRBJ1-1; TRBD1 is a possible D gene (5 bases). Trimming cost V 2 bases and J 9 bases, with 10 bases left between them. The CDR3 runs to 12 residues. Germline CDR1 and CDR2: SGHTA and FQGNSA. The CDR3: CASSLTQGKAFF. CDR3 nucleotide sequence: TGTGCCAGCAGCTTAACCCAGGGCAAAGCTTTCTTT. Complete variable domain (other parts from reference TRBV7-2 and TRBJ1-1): GAGVSQSPSNKVTEKGKDVELRCDPISGHTALYWYRQSLGQGLEFLIYFQGNSAPDKSGLPSDRFSAERTGGSVSTLTIQRTQQEDSAVYLCASSLTQGKAFFGQGTRLTVV.

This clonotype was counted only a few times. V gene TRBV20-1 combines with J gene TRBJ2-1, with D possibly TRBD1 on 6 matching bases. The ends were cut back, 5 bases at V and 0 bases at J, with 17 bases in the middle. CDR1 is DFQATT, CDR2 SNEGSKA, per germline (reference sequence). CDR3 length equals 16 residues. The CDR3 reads CSARRDRGGSYNEQFF. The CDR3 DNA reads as TGCAGTGCTCGAAGAGACAGAGGGGGCTCCTACAATGAGCAGTTCTTC.

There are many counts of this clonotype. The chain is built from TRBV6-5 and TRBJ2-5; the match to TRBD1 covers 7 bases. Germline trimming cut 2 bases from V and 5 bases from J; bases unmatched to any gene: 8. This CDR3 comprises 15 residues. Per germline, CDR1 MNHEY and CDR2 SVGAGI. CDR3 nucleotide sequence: TGTGCCAGCAGTTACCGTAGGGGGCTGGGGGAGACCCAGTACTTC. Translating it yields CASSYRRGLGETQYF.

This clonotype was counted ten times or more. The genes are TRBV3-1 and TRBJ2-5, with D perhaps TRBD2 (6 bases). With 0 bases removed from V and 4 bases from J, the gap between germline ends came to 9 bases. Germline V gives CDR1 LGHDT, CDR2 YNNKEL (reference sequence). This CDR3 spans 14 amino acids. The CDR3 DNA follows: TGTGCCAGCAGCCAAGATCAACTAGCAGAGACCCAGTACTTC. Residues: CASSQDQLAETQYF.

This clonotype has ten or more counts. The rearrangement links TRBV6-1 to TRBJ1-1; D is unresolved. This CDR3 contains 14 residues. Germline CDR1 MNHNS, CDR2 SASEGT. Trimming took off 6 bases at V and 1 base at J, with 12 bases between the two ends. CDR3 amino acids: CASRLKGSNTEAFF. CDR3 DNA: TGTGCCAGCAGGCTGAAGGGCTCGAACACTGAAGCTTTCTTT.